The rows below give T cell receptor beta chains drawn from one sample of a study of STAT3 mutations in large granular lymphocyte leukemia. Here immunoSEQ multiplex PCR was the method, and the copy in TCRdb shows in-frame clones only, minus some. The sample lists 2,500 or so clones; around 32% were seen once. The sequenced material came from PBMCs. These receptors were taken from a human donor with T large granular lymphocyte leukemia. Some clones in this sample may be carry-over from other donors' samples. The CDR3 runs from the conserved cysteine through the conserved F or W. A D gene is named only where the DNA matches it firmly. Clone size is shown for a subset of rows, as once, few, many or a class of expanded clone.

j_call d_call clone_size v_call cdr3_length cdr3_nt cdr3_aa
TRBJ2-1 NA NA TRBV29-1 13 TGCAGCGGTTGGGGCAGGGGAGACAATGAGCAGTTCTTC CSGWGRGDNEQFF
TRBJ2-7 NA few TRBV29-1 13 TGCAGCGTTCTTCTTAGGTCCTCCTACGAGCAGTACTTC CSVLLRSSYEQYF
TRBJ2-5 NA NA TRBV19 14 TGTGCCAGTAGTGAACTAGTTACGGGGGCGACCCAGTACTTC CASSELVTGATQYF
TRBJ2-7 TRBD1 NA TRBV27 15 TGTGCCAGCAGCGTACTCGGGACAGGGTTCCACGAGCAGTACTTC CASSVLGTGFHEQYF
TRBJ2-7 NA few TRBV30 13 TGTGCCTGGAGTGGTCTTATTGGGACCGAGCAGTACTTC CAWSGLIGTEQYF
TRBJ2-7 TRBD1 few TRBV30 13 TGTGCCTGGGGGACAGGCGCGTCTTTAGAGCAGTACTTC CAWGTGASLEQYF
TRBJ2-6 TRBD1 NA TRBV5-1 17 TGCGCCAGCAGCTCGGGACAGGGGGCAACTGGGGCCAACGTCCTGACTTTC CASSSGQGATGANVLTF
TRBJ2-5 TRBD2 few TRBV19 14 TGTGCCTCAGGCGGAGCTAGCGGGAGTCAGACCCAGTACTTC CASGGASGSQTQYF
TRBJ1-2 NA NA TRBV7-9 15 TGTGCCAGCAGCTTACTGGGACAAGAGGGGTATGGCTACACCTTC CASSLLGQEGYGYTF
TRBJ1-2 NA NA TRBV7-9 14 TGTGCCAGCAGCCCGGGTAGGGTGGGGTATGGCTACACCTTC CASSPGRVGYGYTF
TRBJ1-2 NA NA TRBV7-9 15 TGTGCCAGCAGCCGGGGCACCACCTCCTACTATGGCTACACCTTC CASSRGTTSYYGYTF
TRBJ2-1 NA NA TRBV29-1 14 TGCAGCGTTGAAGATCTGGGCTCCTACAATGAGCAGTTCTTC CSVEDLGSYNEQFF
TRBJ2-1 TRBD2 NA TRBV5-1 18 TGCGCCAGCAGCTTGGAGCTAGCGGGTGGAGGGTCCTACAATGAGCAGTTCTTC CASSLELAGGGSYNEQFF
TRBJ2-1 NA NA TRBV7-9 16 TGTGCCAGCAGCCAGGCCCAACTGAGCTCCTACAATGAGCAGTTCTTC CASSQAQLSSYNEQFF
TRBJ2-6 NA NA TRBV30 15 TGTGCCTGGAGTGTCCCCCCCTCTGGGGCCAACGTCCTGACTTTC CAWSVPPSGANVLTF
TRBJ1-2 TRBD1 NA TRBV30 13 TGTGCCTGGCATCGGGACAGGCCGTATGGCTACACCTTC CAWHRDRPYGYTF
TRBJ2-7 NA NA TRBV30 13 TGTGCCTGGAGCTCAGGGGTGATCTACGAGCAGTACTTC CAWSSGVIYEQYF
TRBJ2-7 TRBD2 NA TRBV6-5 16 TGTGCCAGCAGTTCCCGGACTAGCGGGGGGGGCTACGAGCAGTACTTC CASSSRTSGGGYEQYF
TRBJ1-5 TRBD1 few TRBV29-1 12 TGCAGCGTTACCACAGGGGATCAGCCCCAGCATTTT CSVTTGDQPQHF
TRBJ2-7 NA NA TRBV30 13 TGTGCCTCCTGGACACCTCCCTCCTACGAGCAGTACTTC CASWTPPSYEQYF
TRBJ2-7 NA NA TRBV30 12 TGTGCCTGGAGTGTCCCGAGTTACGAGCAGTACTTC CAWSVPSYEQYF
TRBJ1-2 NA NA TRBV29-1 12 TGCAGCGTGGGGCGGGGGAACTATGGCTACACCTTC CSVGRGNYGYTF
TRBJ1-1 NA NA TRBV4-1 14 TGCGCCAGCAGCCAAGAAAGTGTGAGGACTGAAGCTTTCTTT CASSQESVRTEAFF
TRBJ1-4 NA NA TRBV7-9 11 TGTGCCAGCAGCTTTAATGAAAAACTGTTTTTT CASSFNEKLFF
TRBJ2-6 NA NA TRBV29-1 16 TGCAGCGTTGAAGACCTAACAGGGTCTGGGGCCAACGTCCTGACTTTC CSVEDLTGSGANVLTF
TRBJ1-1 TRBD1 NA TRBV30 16 TGTGCCTGGAGTGCGGACCCGACAGGGAAATCGACTGAAGCTTTCTTT CAWSADPTGKSTEAFF
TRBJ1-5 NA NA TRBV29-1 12 TGCAGCGTTGAAATGGGGGGTCAGCCCCAGCATTTT CSVEMGGQPQHF
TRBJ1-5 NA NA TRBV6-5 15 TGTGCCAGCAGCCTTGGTTCAGAGGGCAATCAGCCCCAGCATTTT CASSLGSEGNQPQHF
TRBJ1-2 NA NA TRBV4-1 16 TGCGCCAGCAGCCAGATCGGGACACAGAACGCCTATGGCTACACCTTC CASSQIGTQNAYGYTF
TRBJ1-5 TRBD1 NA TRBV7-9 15 TGTGCCAGCAGCCGACAGGGGGAAAGGGGGCAGCCCCAGCATTTT CASSRQGERGQPQHF
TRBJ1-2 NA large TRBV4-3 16 TGCGCCAGCAGCCAAGAACAGGGTCCCCTGGCCTATGGCTACACCTTC CASSQEQGPLAYGYTF
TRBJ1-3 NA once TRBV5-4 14 TGTGCCAGCAGTATTACAGGGCGCGACGACACCATATATTTT CASSITGRDDTIYF
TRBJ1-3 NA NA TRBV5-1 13 TGCGCCAGCAGCCCATCCGACGGACGCACCATATATTTT CASSPSDGRTIYF
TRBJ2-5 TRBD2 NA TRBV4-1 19 TGCGCCAGCAGCCAAGATTGGATTGCGGCAGGCGGGGGGCAAGAGACCCAGTACTTC CASSQDWIAAGGGQETQYF
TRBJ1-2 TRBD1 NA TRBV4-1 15 TGCGCCAGCAGCTATCCGGGACAGGGGGCAAAAGGCTACACCTTC CASSYPGQGAKGYTF
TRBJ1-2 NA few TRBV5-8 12 TGTGCCAGCAGCGCCGACCGCTATGGCTACACCTTC CASSADRYGYTF
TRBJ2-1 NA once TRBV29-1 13 TGCAGCGTTGGCCAGAATGTAGAAACTGAGCAGTTCTTC CSVGQNVETEQFF
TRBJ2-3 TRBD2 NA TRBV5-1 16 TGCGCCAGCAGCCCGGCCCCGGGACTAAGCACAGATACGCAGTATTTT CASSPAPGLSTDTQYF
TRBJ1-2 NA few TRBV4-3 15 TGCGCCAGCAGCCGCGGGGGGGTAGTTGACTATGGCTACACCTTC CASSRGGVVDYGYTF
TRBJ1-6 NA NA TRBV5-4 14 TGTGCCAGCAGCTTGGAGCAGGGAAACTCACCCCTCCACTTT CASSLEQGNSPLHF
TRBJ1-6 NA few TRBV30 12 TGTGCCTGGGGGACCGCTAATTCACCCCTCCACTTT CAWGTANSPLHF
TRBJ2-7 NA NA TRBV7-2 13 TGTGCCAGCAGCTTAAGGCGGGGCTACGAGCAGTACTTC CASSLRRGYEQYF
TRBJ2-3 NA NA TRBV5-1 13 TGCGCCAGCAGCTGGGCCGGCCCAGATACGCAGTATTTT CASSWAGPDTQYF
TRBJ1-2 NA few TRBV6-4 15 TGTGCCAGCAGTGACACGATACAGGGTGTTGCTGGCTACACCTTC CASSDTIQGVAGYTF
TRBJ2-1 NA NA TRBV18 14 TGTGCCAGCTCAAGGCGGCAGGGGGGCAATGAGCAGTTCTTC CASSRRQGGNEQFF
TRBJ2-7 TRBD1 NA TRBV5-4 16 TGTGCCAGCAGCTTGGAGGGGACAGGGGAACAATACGAGCAGTACTTC CASSLEGTGEQYEQYF
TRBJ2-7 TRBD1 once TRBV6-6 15 TGTGCCAGCGGGGCCCTGAACAGGGGATCCTACGAGCAGTACTTC CASGALNRGSYEQYF
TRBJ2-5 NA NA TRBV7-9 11 TGTGCCAGCACGGCGGGCCAGACCCAGTACTTC CASTAGQTQYF
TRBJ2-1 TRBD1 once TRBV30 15 TGTGCCTGGAGTCGGACAGGGGAAGCTTACAATGAGCAGTTCTTC CAWSRTGEAYNEQFF
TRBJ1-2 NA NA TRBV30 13 TGTGCCTGGAGTGTAATGGCAGAGAGAGGCTACACCTTC CAWSVMAERGYTF
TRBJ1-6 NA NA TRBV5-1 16 TGCGCCAGCAGCTTGACAGAGGAGGGCCTAAGGTCACCCCTCCACTTT CASSLTEEGLRSPLHF